Listed here are 8 T cell receptor beta chains from one sample, sequenced in a study of blood T cell dynamics during melanoma immunotherapy. Some clones are missing from TCRdb's copy, which holds only in-frame ones; the method was immunoSEQ multiplex PCR. This sample has fewer than 7,500 clones, with 84% found just once. Time point here: week 3, after first cycle of checkpoint inhibitor. Sequenced material: blood, taken from a patient treated with checkpoint blockade. Receptors originate from a human donor with melanoma.

The chain employs TRBV30 and TRBJ2-7; D possibly matches TRBD1 or TRBD2 (5 bases each). V was cut by 5 bases and J by 2 bases, with 10 bases left in between. There are 12 residues in the CDR3. Germline V gene data show CDR1 as GTSNPN and CDR2 as SVGIG (reference sequence). The CDR3 region is CAWGDLPYEQYF. In DNA, the CDR3 is TGTGCCTGGGGGGACCTTCCCTACGAGCAGTACTTC.

The V and J genes are TRBV5-4 and TRBJ1-1; TRBD1 is a possible D gene (5 bases). Trimming shortened V by 4 bases and J by 2 bases, and 15 bases separated the two germline ends. The CDR3 consists of 15 residues. Per the germline V gene, CDR1 is SGHNT and CDR2 is YYREEE (reference sequence). The CDR3 DNA follows: TGTGCCAGCAGCCGCGAGGGGTCAAGAAACACTGAAGCTTTCTTT. Translation: CASSREGSRNTEAFF. Together with reference TRBV5-4 and TRBJ1-1, the CDR3 gives the full variable domain: ETGVTQSPTHLIKTRGQQVTLRCSSQSGHNTVSWYQQALGQGPQFIFQYYREEENGRGNFPPRFSGLQFPNYSSELNVNALELDDSALYLCASSREGSRNTEAFFGQGTRLTVV.

The chain uses TRBV28 and TRBJ1-4, with D tentatively TRBD1 (5 bases). Trimming removed 8 bases from V and 13 bases from J, with 14 bases in between. Germline values: CDR1 MDHEN, CDR2 SYDVKM. The CDR3 is 11 residues long. CDR3 protein: CASHWGGRLFF. The CDR3 DNA sequence: TGTGCCAGCCACTGGGGGGGGAGACTGTTTTTT.

The chain couples TRBV6-1 to TRBJ2-7, with TRBD1 as a possible D gene (5 bases). Deletions cut 6 bases from V and 0 bases from J, with 9 bases between. Germline V lookup: CDR1 MNHNS, CDR2 SASEGT. This CDR3 has 13 amino acids. For the CDR3, the DNA is TGTGCCAGCAGCAGGACAAGCTCCTACGAGCAGTACTTC. Its translation is CASSRTSSYEQYF.

The chain employs TRBV11-2 and TRBJ1-3; D not resolved. Trimming removed 5 bases from V and 0 bases from J, with 14 bases in between. In germline, CDR1 is SGHAT, CDR2 FQNNGV. This CDR3 spans 16 amino acids. The CDR3 sequence: CASSQTTGTSGNTIYF. In DNA form, the CDR3 reads TGTGCCAGCAGCCAAACGACGGGAACCTCTGGAAACACCATATATTTT.

The chain has TRBV10-3 and TRBJ2-7, with TRBD2 matching over 13 bases. The CDR3 has 15 amino acids. Trimming at V came to 6 bases and at J to 6 bases, leaving 8 bases not matched to a gene. Germline V gene lookup returns CDR1 ENHRY and CDR2 SYGVKD. The CDR3 sequence: CAIRPGTSGMGEQYF. The CDR3 nucleotides are TGTGCCATCAGACCCGGGACTAGCGGGATGGGCGAGCAGTACTTC.

J is TRBJ2-2 and V is TRBV5-4, with a weak D call TRBD2 (5 bases). The CDR3 length is 15 residues. Germline lookup yields CDR1 SGHNT and CDR2 YYREEE (reference sequence). V was pared by 0 bases and J by 5 bases, with 11 bases between. The CDR3 coding sequence is TGTGCCAGCAGCTTGGTTGTTCGGGGAACCGGGGAGCTGTTTTTT. Translating gives CASSLVVRGTGELFF. Complete variable domain (other parts from reference TRBV5-4 and TRBJ2-2): ETGVTQSPTHLIKTRGQQVTLRCSSQSGHNTVSWYQQALGQGPQFIFQYYREEENGRGNFPPRFSGLQFPNYSSELNVNALELDDSALYLCASSLVVRGTGELFFGEGSRLTVL.

V usage is TRBV28 and J usage is TRBJ1-1; 11 positions agree with TRBD1. Germline lookup yields CDR1 MDHEN and CDR2 SYDVKM. The CDR3 spans 15 residues. Germline trimming cut 2 bases from V and 7 bases from J; bases unmatched to any gene: 6. CDR3 DNA sequence: TGTGCCAGCAGTTTACCCGGACAGGGGGCTGTTGAAGCTTTCTTT. Encoded protein: CASSLPGQGAVEAFF.